This TCR beta chain appears in the sequencing data of a study of blood T cell repertoires in COVID-19. Study in general: Italy, Spain and the United States were the sources of the convalescent and acute COVID-19 samples. Sources were T cells, B-cell-depleted T cells, or PBMCs; the material itself was cDNA or gDNA.

Source study methods: Estimates of nucleated cell counts were drawn from the amplification of reference gene primers. The assay was immunoSEQ multiplex PCR, and TCRdb's table has in-frame clones only and misses some. That table furnishes V, J and clone size, whereas the DNA furnished D and trimming. In the table there are some 250,000 clones, more than 70% of which are singletons. Sequencing was performed on peripheral blood. The TCR sequence derives from a woman aged 40-49 years who had recovered from COVID-19.

In nucleotides, the CDR3 is TGTGCCAGCAGTCCCCGGGATAGGGACTCTGGAAACACCATATATTTT. As protein: CASSPRDRDSGNTIYF. V usage is TRBV6-2 or TRBV6-3 and J usage is TRBJ1-3; no reliable D call. The CDR3 is 16 amino acids. CDR1 MNHEY and CDR2 SVGEGT come from the germline V gene. V gave up 5 bases and J gave up 0 bases, with 14 bases separating them.